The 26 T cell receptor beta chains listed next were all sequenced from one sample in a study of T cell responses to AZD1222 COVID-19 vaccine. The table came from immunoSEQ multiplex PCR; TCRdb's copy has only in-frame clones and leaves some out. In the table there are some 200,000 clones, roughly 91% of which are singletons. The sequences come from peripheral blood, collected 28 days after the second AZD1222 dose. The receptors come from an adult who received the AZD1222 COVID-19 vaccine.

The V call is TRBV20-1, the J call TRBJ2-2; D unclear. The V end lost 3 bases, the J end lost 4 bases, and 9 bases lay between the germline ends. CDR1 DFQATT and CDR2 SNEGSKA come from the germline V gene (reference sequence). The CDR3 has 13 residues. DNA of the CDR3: TGCAGTGCTAGTTGGGCAGGCACCGGGGAGCTGTTTTTT. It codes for CSASWAGTGELFF.

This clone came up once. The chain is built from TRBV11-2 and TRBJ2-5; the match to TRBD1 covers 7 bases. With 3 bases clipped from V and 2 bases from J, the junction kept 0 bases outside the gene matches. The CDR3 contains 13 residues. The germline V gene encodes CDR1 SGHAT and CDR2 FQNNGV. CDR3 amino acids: CASSLGQQETQYF. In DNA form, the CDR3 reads TGTGCCAGCAGCTTGGGACAGCAAGAGACCCAGTACTTC.

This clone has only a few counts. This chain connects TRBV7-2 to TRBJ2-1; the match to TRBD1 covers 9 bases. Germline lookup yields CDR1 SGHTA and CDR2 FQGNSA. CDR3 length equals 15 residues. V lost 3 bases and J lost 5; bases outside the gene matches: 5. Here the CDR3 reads CASSLTGQGNNEQFF. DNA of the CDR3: TGTGCCAGCAGCTTGACAGGACAGGGGAACAATGAGCAGTTCTTC.

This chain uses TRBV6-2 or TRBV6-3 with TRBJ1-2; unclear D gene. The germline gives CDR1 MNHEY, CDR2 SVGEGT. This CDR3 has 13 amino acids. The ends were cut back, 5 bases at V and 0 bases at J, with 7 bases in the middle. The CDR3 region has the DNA TGTGCCAGCAGTCGCAGGACTAACTATGGCTACACCTTC. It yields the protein CASSRRTNYGYTF.

CDR3 sequence: CASSLGLAGGNTGELFF. The CDR3 DNA follows: TGTGCCAGCAGCTTAGGCCTAGCGGGAGGGAACACCGGGGAGCTGTTTTTT. The chain joins TRBV13 to TRBJ2-2; 11 bases are shared with TRBD2. CDR1 is PRHDT and CDR2 is FYEKMQ in the germline V gene (reference sequence). Losses at the gene ends were 0 bases for V and 1 base for J; bases not matched to a gene: 1. This CDR3 contains 17 residues.

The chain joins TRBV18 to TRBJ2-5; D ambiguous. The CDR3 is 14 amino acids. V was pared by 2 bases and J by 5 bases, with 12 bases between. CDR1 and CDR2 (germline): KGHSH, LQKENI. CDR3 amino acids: CASSPYPGGETQYF. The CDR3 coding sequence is TGTGCCAGCTCACCATATCCGGGTGGGGAGACCCAGTACTTC.

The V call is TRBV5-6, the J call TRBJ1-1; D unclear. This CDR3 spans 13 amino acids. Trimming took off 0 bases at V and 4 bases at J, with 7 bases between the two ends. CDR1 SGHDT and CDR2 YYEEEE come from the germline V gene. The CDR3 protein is CASSLAFSTEAFF. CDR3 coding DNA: TGTGCCAGCAGCTTGGCTTTCTCCACTGAAGCTTTCTTT.

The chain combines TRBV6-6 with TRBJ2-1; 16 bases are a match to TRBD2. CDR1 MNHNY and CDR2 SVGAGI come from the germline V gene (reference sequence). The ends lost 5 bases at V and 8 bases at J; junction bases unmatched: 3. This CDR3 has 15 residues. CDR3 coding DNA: TGTGCCAGCAGTACAGGGACTAGCGGGAGGGATGAGCAGTTCTTC. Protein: CASSTGTSGRDEQFF.

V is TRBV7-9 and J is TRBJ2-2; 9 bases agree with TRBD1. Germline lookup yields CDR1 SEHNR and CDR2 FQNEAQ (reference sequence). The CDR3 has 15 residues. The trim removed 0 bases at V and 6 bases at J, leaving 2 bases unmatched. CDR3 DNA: TGTGCCAGCAGCTTAGCGCGGACAGGGGCCGGGGAGCTGTTTTTT. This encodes CASSLARTGAGELFF.

CDR3 protein: CASSDRTFSIQYF. Written as DNA, the CDR3 is TGTGCCAGCAGTGATAGGACTTTCAGCATTCAGTACTTC. V is TRBV6-1 and J is TRBJ2-4, with D perhaps matching TRBD2 (5 bases). The V end was cut by 3 bases, the J end by 9 bases, with 12 bases between. There are 13 residues in the CDR3. Germline CDR1 and CDR2: MNHNS and SASEGT.

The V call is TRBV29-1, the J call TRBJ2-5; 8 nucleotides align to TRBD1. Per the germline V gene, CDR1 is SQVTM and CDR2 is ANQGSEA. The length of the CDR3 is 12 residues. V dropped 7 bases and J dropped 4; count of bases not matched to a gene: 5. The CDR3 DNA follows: TGCAGCGCGGCGACAGGGGCAGAGACCCAGTACTTC. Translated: CSAATGAETQYF.

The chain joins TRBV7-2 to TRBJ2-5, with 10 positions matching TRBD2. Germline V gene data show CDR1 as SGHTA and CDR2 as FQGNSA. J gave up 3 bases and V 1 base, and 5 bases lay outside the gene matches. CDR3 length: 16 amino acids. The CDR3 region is CASSLGLAGGEETQYF. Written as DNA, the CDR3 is TGTGCCAGCAGCTTAGGACTAGCGGGTGGGGAAGAGACCCAGTACTTC.

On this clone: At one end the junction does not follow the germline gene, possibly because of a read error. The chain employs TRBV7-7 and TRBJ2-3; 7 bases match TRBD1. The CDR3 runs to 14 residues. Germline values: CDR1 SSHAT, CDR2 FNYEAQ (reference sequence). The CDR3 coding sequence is TGTGCTAGCAGCTTGGGACAGAGCACAGATACGCAGTATTTT. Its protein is CASSLGQSTDTQYF.

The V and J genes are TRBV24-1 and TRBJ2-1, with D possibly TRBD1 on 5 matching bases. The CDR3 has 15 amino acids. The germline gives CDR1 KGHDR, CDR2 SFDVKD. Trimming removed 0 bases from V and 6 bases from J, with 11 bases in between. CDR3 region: CATSDLGRDSNEQFF. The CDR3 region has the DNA TGTGCCACCAGTGATTTGGGCAGGGATTCCAATGAGCAGTTCTTC.

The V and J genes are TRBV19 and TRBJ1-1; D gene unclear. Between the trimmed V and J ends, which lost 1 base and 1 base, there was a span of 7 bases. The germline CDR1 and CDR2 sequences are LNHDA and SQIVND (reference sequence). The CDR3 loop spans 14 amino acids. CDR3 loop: CASSIAPGNTEAFF. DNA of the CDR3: TGTGCCAGTAGTATAGCACCCGGGAACACTGAAGCTTTCTTT.

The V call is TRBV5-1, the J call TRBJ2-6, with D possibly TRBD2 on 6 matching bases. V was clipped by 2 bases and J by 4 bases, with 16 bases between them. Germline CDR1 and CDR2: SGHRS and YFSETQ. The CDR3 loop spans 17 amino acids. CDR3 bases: TGCGCCAGCAGCTTCGGACTAAACCCACAGGGGGCCAACGTCCTGACTTTC. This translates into CASSFGLNPQGANVLTF.

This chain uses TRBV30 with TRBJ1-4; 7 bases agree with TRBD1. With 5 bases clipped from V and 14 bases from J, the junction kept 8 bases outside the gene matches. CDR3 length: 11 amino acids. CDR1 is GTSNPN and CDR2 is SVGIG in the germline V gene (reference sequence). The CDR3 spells CAWGTVESLFF. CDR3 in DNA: TGTGCCTGGGGGACAGTAGAAAGTCTGTTTTTT.

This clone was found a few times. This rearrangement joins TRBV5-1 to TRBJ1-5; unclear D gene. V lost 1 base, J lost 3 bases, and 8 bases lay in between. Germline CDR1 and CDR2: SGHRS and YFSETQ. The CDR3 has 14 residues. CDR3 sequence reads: CASSLSGVNQPQHF. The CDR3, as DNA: TGCGCCAGCAGCTTGTCCGGAGTCAATCAGCCCCAGCATTTT.

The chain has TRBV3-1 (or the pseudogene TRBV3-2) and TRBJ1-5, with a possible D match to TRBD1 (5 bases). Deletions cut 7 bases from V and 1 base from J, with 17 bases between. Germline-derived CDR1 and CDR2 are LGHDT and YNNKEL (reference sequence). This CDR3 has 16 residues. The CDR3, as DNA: TGTGCCAGCAAACGCGTCCAGGGTACAAGCAATCAGCCCCAGCATTTT. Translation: CASKRVQGTSNQPQHF.

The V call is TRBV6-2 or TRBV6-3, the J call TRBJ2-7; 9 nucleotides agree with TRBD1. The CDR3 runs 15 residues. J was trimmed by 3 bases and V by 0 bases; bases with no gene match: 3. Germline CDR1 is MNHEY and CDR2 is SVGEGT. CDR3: CASSYSGTGIYEQYF. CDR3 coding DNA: TGTGCCAGCAGTTACTCAGGGACAGGGATCTACGAGCAGTACTTC.

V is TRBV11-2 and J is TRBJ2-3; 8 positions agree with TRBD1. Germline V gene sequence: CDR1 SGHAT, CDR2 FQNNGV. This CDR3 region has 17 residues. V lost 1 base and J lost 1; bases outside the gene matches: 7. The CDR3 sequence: CASSLVGQESRTDTQYF. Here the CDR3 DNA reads TGTGCCAGCAGCTTAGTGGGACAGGAGTCACGCACAGATACGCAGTATTTT.

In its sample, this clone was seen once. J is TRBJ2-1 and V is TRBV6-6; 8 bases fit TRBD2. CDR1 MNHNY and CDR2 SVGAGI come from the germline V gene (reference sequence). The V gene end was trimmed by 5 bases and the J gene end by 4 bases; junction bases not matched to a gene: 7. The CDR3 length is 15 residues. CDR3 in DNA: TGTGCCAGCAGTCCCGGGACTAGTAGGTACAATGAGCAGTTCTTC. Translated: CASSPGTSRYNEQFF.

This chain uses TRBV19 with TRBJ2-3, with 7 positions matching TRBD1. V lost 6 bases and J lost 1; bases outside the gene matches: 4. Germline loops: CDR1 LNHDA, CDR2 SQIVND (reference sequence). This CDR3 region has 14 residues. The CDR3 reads CASSRDRGTDTQYF. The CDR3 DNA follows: TGTGCCAGTAGCCGGGACAGAGGCACAGATACGCAGTATTTT.

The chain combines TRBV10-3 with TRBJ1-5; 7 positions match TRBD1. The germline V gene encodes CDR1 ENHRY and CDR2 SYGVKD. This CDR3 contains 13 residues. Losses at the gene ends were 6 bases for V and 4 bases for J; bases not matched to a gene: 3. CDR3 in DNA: TGTGCCATCAGAGGGGGCGAGAATCAGCCCCAGCATTTT. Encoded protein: CAIRGGENQPQHF.

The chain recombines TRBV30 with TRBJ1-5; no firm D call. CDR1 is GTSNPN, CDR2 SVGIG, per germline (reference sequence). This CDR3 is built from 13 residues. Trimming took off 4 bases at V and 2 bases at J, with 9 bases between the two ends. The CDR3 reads CAWTGGGNQPQHF. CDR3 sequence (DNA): TGTGCCTGGACGGGAGGTGGCAATCAGCCCCAGCATTTT.

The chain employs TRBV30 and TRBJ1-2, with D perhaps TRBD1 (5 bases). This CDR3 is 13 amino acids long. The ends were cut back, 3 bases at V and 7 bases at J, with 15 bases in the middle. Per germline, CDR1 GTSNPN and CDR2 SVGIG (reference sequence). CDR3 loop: CAWRLTEFSGYTF. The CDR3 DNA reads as TGTGCCTGGAGGCTGACAGAATTTTCTGGCTACACCTTC. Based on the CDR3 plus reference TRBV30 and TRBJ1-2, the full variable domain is SQTIHQWPATLVQPVGSPLSLECTVEGTSNPNLYWYRQAAGRGLQLLFYSVGIGQISSEVPQNLSASRPQDRQFILSSKKLLLSDSGFYLCAWRLTEFSGYTFGSGTRLTVV.